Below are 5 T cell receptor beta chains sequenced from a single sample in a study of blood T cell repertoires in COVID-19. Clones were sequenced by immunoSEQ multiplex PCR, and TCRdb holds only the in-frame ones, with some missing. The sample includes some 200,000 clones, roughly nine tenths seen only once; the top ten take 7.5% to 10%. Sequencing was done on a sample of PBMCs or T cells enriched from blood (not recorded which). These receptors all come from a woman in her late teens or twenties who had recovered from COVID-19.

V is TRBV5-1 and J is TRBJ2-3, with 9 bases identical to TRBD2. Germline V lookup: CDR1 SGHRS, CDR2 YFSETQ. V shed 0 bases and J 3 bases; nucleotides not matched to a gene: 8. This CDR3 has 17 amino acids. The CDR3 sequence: CASSLVLGSGGTDTQYF. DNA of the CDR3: TGCGCCAGCAGCTTGGTTTTAGGTAGCGGGGGAACAGATACGCAGTATTTT.

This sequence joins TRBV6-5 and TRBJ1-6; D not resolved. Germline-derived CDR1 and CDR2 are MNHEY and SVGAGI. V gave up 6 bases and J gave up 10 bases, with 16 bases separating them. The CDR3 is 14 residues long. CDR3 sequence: CASRRTRRESPLHF. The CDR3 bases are TGTGCCAGCAGGCGGACCCGGCGGGAATCACCCCTCCACTTT.

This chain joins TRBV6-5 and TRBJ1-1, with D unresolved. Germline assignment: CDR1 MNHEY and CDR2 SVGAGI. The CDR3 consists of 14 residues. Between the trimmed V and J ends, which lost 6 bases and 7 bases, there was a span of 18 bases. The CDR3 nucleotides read TGTGCCAGCAGCCTAGGGAGCCTGGGGAGTGAAGCTTTCTTT. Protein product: CASSLGSLGSEAFF.

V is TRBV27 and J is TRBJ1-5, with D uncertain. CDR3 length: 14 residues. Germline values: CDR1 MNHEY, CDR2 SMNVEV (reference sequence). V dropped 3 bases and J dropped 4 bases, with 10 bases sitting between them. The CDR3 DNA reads TGTGCCAGCAGTTTTTACGGGTCAAATCAGCCCCAGCATTTT. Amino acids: CASSFYGSNQPQHF.

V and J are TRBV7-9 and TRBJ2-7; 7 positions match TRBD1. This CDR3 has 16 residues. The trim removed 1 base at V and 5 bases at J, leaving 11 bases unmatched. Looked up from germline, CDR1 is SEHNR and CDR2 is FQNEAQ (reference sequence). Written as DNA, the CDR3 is TGTGCCAGCAGCTTAGGGTTAGGGGGCCCAGGAGACGAGCAGTACTTC. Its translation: CASSLGLGGPGDEQYF. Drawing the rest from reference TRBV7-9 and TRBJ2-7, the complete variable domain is DTGVSQNPRHKITKRGQNVTFRCDPISEHNRLYWYRQTLGQGPEFLTYFQNEAQLEKSRLLSDRFSAERPKGSFSTLEIQRTEQGDSAMYLCASSLGLGGPGDEQYFGPGTRLTVT.